This T cell receptor beta chain was recovered during a study of T cells in Graves' hyperthyroidism and ophthalmopathy. Ten or more counts support this clonotype. It was RNA transcripts that yielded the amplified TCR beta CDR3 regions. TCR CDR3 regions were first amplified by RT-PCR with HTBI primers. TCRdb used MiXCR to reprocess the multiplex PCR reads, holding one entry per CDR3 protein. The profile shows about 250,000 distinct CDR3 sequences, roughly 22% of them singletons. Looked up from germline, CDR1 is LGHNA and CDR2 is YNFKEQ. V gave up 0 bases and J gave up 2 bases, with 10 bases separating them. This CDR3 region has 16 residues.

The receptor was isolated from a middle-aged woman with Graves' ophthalmopathy. V usage is TRBV4-2 and J usage is TRBJ2-2; D perhaps matches TRBD1 (7 bases). What was sequenced was blood. CDR3 nucleotide sequence: TGTGCCAGCAGCCAAGAGGAGGGGGCCAACACCGGGGAGCTGTTTTTT. Translating it yields CASSQEEGANTGELFF.